Listed below are T cell receptor beta chains from one sample, sequenced in a study of CD8 T cells in Susac syndrome. TCRdb processed the immunoSEQ multiplex PCR reads anew with MiXCR; each CDR3 protein has one entry. Here the sample spans a few hundred thousand distinct CDR3 sequences, 95% being singletons. What was sequenced was CD4+ T cells from PBMCs. These TCRs come from a human donor with multiple sclerosis. CDR3s include the opening cysteine and the closing phenylalanine or tryptophan. A D gene is named only where the DNA matches it firmly. Some rows have no size entry. The others give once, few or many, or a class for an expanded clone.

CDR3: CSSTAENTEAFF
DNA: TGCAGCTCGACGGCAGAGAACACTGAAGCTTTCTTT
size: NA
V: TRBV29-1
J: TRBJ1-1
D: NA

CDR3: CASSFARWNTEAFF
DNA: TGTGCCAGCAGTTTTGCCAGGTGGAACACTGAAGCTTTCTTT
size: NA
V: TRBV12-3/TRBV12-4
J: TRBJ1-1
D: NA

CDR3: CSARPSTNYGYTF
DNA: TGCAGTGCTAGACCCTCGACTAACTATGGCTACACCTTC
size: NA
V: TRBV20-1
J: TRBJ1-2
D: NA

CDR3: CAWNRATGANVLTF
DNA: TGTGCCTGGAACAGGGCGACCGGGGCCAACGTCCTGACTTTC
size: once
V: TRBV30
J: TRBJ2-6
D: NA

CDR3: CASSRISTNTGELFF
DNA: TGTGCCAGCAGCCGCATATCAACGAACACCGGGGAGCTGTTTTTT
size: NA
V: TRBV5-6
J: TRBJ2-2
D: NA

CDR3: CASSPRPLSEQYF
DNA: TGTGCCAGCAGCCCCCGACCCCTTTCCGAGCAGTACTTC
size: NA
V: TRBV9
J: TRBJ2-7
D: NA

CDR3: CSARITDTQYF
DNA: TGCAGTGCTAGGATCACAGATACGCAGTATTTT
size: few
V: TRBV20-1
J: TRBJ2-3
D: NA

CDR3: CASKQLNEQFF
DNA: TGTGCCAGCAAACAATTGAATGAGCAGTTCTTC
size: once
V: TRBV6-5
J: TRBJ2-1
D: NA

CDR3: CSVQRESETQYF
DNA: TGCAGTGTCCAGCGGGAGTCAGAGACCCAGTACTTC
size: NA
V: TRBV20-1
J: TRBJ2-5
D: TRBD2

CDR3: CASSQQGQGTRAFF
DNA: TGTGCCAGCAGCCAACAAGGACAGGGGACCAGGGCTTTCTTT
size: NA
V: TRBV27
J: TRBJ1-1
D: TRBD1

CDR3: CASRDAGSHGYTF
DNA: TGTGCCAGCAGGGACGCAGGGTCCCATGGCTACACCTTC
size: NA
V: TRBV6-6
J: TRBJ1-2
D: NA

CDR3: CALASYNEQFF
DNA: TGTGCCCTAGCGTCCTACAATGAGCAGTTCTTC
size: NA
V: TRBV7-2
J: TRBJ2-1
D: NA

CDR3: CASSVALDTEAFF
DNA: TGTGCCAGCAGCGTAGCTTTGGACACTGAAGCTTTCTTT
size: NA
V: TRBV9
J: TRBJ1-1
D: NA

CDR3: CASSVYGGLTYNEQFF
DNA: TGTGCCAGCAGCGTATACGGGGGACTAACCTACAATGAGCAGTTCTTC
size: once
V: TRBV9
J: TRBJ2-1
D: TRBD2

CDR3: CASSQISLQGLGNTIYF
DNA: TGTGCCAGCAGCCAAATAAGTCTACAGGGTCTTGGAAACACCATATATTTT
size: NA
V: TRBV3-1
J: TRBJ1-3
D: NA

CDR3: CSVDHRAGAEAFF
DNA: TGCAGCGTTGACCACAGGGCGGGCGCTGAAGCTTTCTTT
size: NA
V: TRBV29-1
J: TRBJ1-1
D: NA

CDR3: CSVRTGPFLDF
DNA: TGCAGCGTACGGACAGGCCCCTTTTTGGACTTC
size: NA
V: TRBV29-1
J: TRBJ1-2
D: TRBD1

CDR3: CASSLSTGGSYNEQFF
DNA: TGTGCCAGCAGTTTATCGACGGGAGGGAGCTACAATGAGCAGTTCTTC
size: NA
V: TRBV27
J: TRBJ2-1
D: TRBD2

CDR3: CASSRVAGGPREQFF
DNA: TGTGCCAGCAGCCGAGTAGCGGGAGGGCCTAGGGAGCAGTTCTTC
size: NA
V: TRBV3-1
J: TRBJ2-1
D: TRBD2

CDR3: CASSLLGGGAEAFF
DNA: TGTGCCAGCAGTTTATTGGGAGGAGGAGCTGAAGCTTTCTTT
size: NA
V: TRBV27
J: TRBJ1-1
D: NA

CDR3: CASSLGPRGLGTEAFF
DNA: TGTGCCAGCAGCTTAGGGCCCAGGGGGTTGGGCACTGAAGCTTTCTTT
size: NA
V: TRBV7-8
J: TRBJ1-1
D: TRBD1

CDR3: CSAEDREGYGYTF
DNA: TGCAGCGCTGAAGACAGGGAGGGCTATGGCTACACCTTC
size: NA
V: TRBV29-1
J: TRBJ1-2
D: TRBD1

CDR3: CASSWGGSGDEQFF
DNA: TGTGCCAGCAGCTGGGGAGGTTCGGGGGATGAGCAGTTCTTC
size: NA
V: TRBV5-6
J: TRBJ2-1
D: NA

CDR3: CATSRVGRGPSYEQYF
DNA: TGTGCCACCTCCCGGGTAGGTCGCGGGCCCTCCTACGAGCAGTACTTC
size: NA
V: TRBV19
J: TRBJ2-7
D: NA

CDR3: CASSFPGRGESYGYTF
DNA: TGTGCCAGCAGTTTTCCGGGACGGGGAGAGTCCTATGGCTACACCTTC
size: NA
V: TRBV28
J: TRBJ1-2
D: NA

CDR3: CASSFTQGAQPQHF
DNA: TGTGCCAGCAGTTTTACCCAGGGGGCTCAGCCCCAGCATTTT
size: NA
V: TRBV12-3/TRBV12-4
J: TRBJ1-5
D: TRBD1

CDR3: CASGLGVAKNIQYF
DNA: TGTGCTAGTGGTTTGGGGGTTGCCAAAAACATTCAGTACTTC
size: NA
V: TRBV12-5
J: TRBJ2-4
D: NA